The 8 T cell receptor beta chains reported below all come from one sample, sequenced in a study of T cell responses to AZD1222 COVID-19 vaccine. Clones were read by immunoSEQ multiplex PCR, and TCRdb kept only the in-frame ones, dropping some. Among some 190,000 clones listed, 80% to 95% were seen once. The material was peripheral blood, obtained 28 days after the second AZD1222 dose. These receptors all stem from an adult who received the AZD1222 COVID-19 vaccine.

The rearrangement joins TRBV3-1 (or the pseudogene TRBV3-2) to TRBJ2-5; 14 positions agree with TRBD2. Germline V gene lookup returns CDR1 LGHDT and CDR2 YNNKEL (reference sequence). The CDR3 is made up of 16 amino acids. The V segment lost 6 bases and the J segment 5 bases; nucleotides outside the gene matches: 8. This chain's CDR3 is CASRPGLAGVGETQYF. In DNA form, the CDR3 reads TGTGCCAGCAGACCGGGACTAGCGGGAGTGGGGGAGACCCAGTACTTC.

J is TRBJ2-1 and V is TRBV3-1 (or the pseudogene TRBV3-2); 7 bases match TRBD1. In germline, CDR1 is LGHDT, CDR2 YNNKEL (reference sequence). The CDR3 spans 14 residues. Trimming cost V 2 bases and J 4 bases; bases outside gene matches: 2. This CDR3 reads CASSQRGQYNEQFF. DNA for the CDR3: TGTGCCAGCAGCCAAAGGGGACAGTACAATGAGCAGTTCTTC.

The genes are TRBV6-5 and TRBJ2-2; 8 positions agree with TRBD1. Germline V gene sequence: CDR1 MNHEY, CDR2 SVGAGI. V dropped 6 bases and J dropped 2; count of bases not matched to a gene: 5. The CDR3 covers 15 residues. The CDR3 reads CASRTDRGNTGELFF. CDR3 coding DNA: TGTGCCAGCAGAACAGACAGGGGAAACACCGGGGAGCTGTTTTTT.

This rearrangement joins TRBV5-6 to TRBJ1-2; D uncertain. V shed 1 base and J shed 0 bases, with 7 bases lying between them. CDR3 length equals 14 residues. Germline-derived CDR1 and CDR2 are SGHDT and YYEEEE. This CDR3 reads CASSLFPANYGYTF. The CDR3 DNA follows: TGTGCCAGCAGCTTGTTCCCAGCTAACTATGGCTACACCTTC.

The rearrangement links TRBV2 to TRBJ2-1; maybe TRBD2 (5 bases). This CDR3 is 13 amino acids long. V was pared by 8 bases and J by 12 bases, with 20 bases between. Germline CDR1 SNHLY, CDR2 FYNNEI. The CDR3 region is CASEGSTLRRQFF. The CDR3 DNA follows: TGTGCCAGCGAGGGTTCTACCCTTCGGAGGCAGTTCTTC. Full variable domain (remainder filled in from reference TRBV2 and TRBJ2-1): EPEVTQTPSHQVTQMGQEVILRCVPISNHLYFYWYRQILGQKVEFLVSFYNNEISEKSEIFDDQFSVERPDGSNFTLKIRSTKLEDSAMYFCASEGSTLRRQFFGPGTRLTVL.

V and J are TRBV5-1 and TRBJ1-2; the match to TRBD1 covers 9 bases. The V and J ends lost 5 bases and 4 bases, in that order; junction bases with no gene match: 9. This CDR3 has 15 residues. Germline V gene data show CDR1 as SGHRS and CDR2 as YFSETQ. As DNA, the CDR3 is TGCGCCAGCAGACCCGGACAGGGGTCCCCCTATGGCTACACCTTC. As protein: CASRPGQGSPYGYTF.

CDR3 in amino acids: CASSLAGQLNGYTF. The CDR3 DNA follows: TGTGCCAGCAGTTTAGCGGGACAGCTCAATGGCTACACCTTC. The chain combines TRBV27 with TRBJ1-2, with 7 bases lining up with TRBD1. CDR1 is MNHEY, CDR2 SMNVEV, per germline (reference sequence). The V and J ends lost 2 bases and 6 bases, in that order; junction bases with no gene match: 6. The CDR3 spans 14 residues.

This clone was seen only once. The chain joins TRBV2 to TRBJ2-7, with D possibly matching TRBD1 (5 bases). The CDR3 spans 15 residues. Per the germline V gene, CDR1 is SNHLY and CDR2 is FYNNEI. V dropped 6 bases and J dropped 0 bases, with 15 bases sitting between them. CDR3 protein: CASRFRGSSSYEQYF. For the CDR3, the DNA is TGTGCCAGCAGATTTAGGGGTTCCAGCTCCTACGAGCAGTACTTC.